Following are 28 T cell receptor beta chains from one sample sequenced in a study of tumor-infiltrating lymphocytes in primary liver carcinoma. The authors made TCR beta cDNA from around 500 ng total RNA with a constant-region primer. Three-round nested multiplex PCR performed with slightly modified ARM-PCR produced the TCR beta libraries. It was with TRBV1-TRBV30 forward primers and a C-beta reverse primer that the first two PCR rounds were run, at about 9 cycles each. TCRdb analysed the multiplex PCR reads with MiXCR anew, one entry per CDR3 protein. The sample records some 20,000 distinct CDR3 sequences, roughly 80% being singletons. Scientists recovered RNA and DNA together from roughly 20-30 mg of unsorted bulk tissue. Sequencing used liver tumor tissue from sampling region 4. This sample's subset: tumor region T4, right-lateral pole. The receptors here all came from a woman aged 25 to 39 with primary liver carcinoma and hepatitis B virus infection.

A word on this clonotype: One junction end does not reproduce the germline sequence, and a read error may be involved. The V call is TRBV29-1, the J call TRBJ2-7; D is uncertain. Germline V CDR1 and CDR2: SQVTM, ANQGSEA. CDR3 length: 15 residues. CDR3 nucleotide sequence: TGCAGCGATGAAGAGGAGATAGGGTTCTCGTACGAACAGTACTTC. Its translation: CSDEEEIGFSYEQYF.

This clonotype occurred many times. J is TRBJ2-1 and V is TRBV19, with 11 bases that match TRBD2. CDR3 length: 18 residues. CDR1 is LNHDA and CDR2 is SQIVND in the germline V gene (reference sequence). J gave up 3 bases and V 3 bases, and 10 bases lay outside the gene matches. The CDR3 spells CASSIPGLTSGIYNEQFF. CDR3 DNA: TGTGCCAGTAGTATTCCTGGGCTGACTAGCGGGATCTACAATGAGCAGTTCTTC. The full variable domain, rest sourced from reference TRBV19 and TRBJ2-1, is DGGITQSPKYLFRKEGQNVTLSCEQNLNHDAMYWYRQDPGQGLRLIYYSQIVNDFQKGDIAEGYSVSREKKESFPLTVTSAQKNPTAFYLCASSIPGLTSGIYNEQFFGPGTRLTVL.

The V gene is TRBV11-2, the J gene TRBJ1-4; the D gene is possibly TRBD1 (5 bases). V was trimmed by 9 bases and J by 10 bases, leaving 18 bases between them. Germline CDR1 SGHAT, CDR2 FQNNGV. This CDR3 spans 13 amino acids. In DNA, the CDR3 is TGTGCCAGGAGCCCCTGGGGGGGGGGAAAACTGTTTTTT. Translating it yields CARSPWGGGKLFF.

On this clonotype itself: One end of the junction is discordant with germline, which a read error may explain. V and J are TRBV11-1 and TRBJ2-1, with 10 nucleotides matching TRBD2. Germline V gene sequence: CDR1 SGHAT, CDR2 FQDESV (reference sequence). This CDR3 has 13 amino acids. CDR3 residues: CPGASGSGNEQLF. The CDR3 DNA follows: TGTCCGGGCGCTAGCGGGAGTGGGAATGAGCAGTTATTC.

Worth noting for this clonotype: At one of its ends the junction is not consistent with the germline gene, which may arise from a read error. This sequence joins TRBV4-1 and TRBJ2-3; D is possibly TRBD2 (5 bases). The CDR3 is 18 amino acids. Per the germline V gene, CDR1 is MGHRA and CDR2 is YSYEKL. The CDR3 loop reads CASSQLGMVAEDSGTQYF. For the CDR3, the DNA is TGCGCCAGTAGCCAACTAGGCATGGTAGCTGAAGATTCGGGTACGCAGTATTTT.

There are many counts of this clonotype. V and J are TRBV13 and TRBJ2-1; D possibly corresponds to TRBD2 (6 bases). Trimming removed 2 bases at V and 4 bases at J, with 15 bases between. This CDR3 contains 16 residues. Looked up from germline, CDR1 is PRHDT and CDR2 is FYEKMQ (reference sequence). CDR3 sequence reads: CASSLHQDYLYNEQFF. CDR3 DNA: TGTGCCAGCAGCTTACATCAGGACTACCTTTACAATGAGCAGTTCTTC.

About this clonotype: One end of the junction is discordant with germline, which a read error may explain. V and J are TRBV5-5 and TRBJ2-1; D not certain. The germline V gene encodes CDR1 SGHKS and CDR2 YYEKEE (reference sequence). The CDR3 has 13 amino acids. CDR3 sequence (DNA): TGTGCCAGCAACTTAGACTTCTACAATGAGCAGTTTTTT. The encoded protein is CASNLDFYNEQFF.

The chain joins TRBV4-3 to TRBJ2-7; 7 bases match TRBD2. Germline CDR1 LGHNA, CDR2 YSLEER. The CDR3 extends over 18 amino acids. V shed 1 base, J shed 3 bases, and the junction held 15 bases outside the gene matches. CDR3 sequence: CASSQATTGGYISYEQYF. The CDR3 nucleotides read TGCGCCAGCAGCCAAGCTACGACGGGGGGTTACATTAGCTACGAGCAGTACTTC.

As concerns this clonotype: At one end, the junction sequence differs from germline, possibly due to a read error. This chain uses TRBV6-1 with TRBJ2-3; the match to TRBD2 covers 7 bases. The CDR3 runs to 16 residues. Germline assignment: CDR1 MNHNS and CDR2 SASEGT. Written as DNA, the CDR3 is TGTACCAGCAGTCAATTAGCGGGTTTAACCACAGATACGCAGTATTTT. Protein: CTSSQLAGLTTDTQYF.

This clonotype was detected ten times or more. Germline and junction disagree at one end, which may indicate a read error. The CDR3 nucleotides read TGCAGCGTAGGACAGGTGAACACTGGAGCTTGCTTT. The encoded protein is CSVGQVNTGACF. The chain combines TRBV29-1 with TRBJ1-1, with 7 bases lining up with TRBD1. This CDR3 has 12 amino acids. The germline gives CDR1 SQVTM, CDR2 ANQGSEA.

This clonotype is a singleton in its sample. Since the CDR3 does not end with the conserved phenylalanine or tryptophan, this likely comes from a read error. V usage is TRBV14 and J usage is TRBJ2-2, with D unresolved. This CDR3 region has 14 residues. V was cut by 7 bases and J by 4 bases, with 13 bases left in between. CDR1 and CDR2 (germline): SGHDN, FVKESK. The CDR3 reads CASIPGRSTGELFY. The CDR3 DNA sequence: TGTGCCAGCATCCCAGGACGGAGCACCGGGGAGCTGTTTTAT.

Note on this clonotype: A much larger clonotype is one base distant, so this may be a read error. The rearrangement uses TRBV11-2 and TRBJ1-1, with 8 bases fitting TRBD1. Per germline, CDR1 SGHAT and CDR2 FQNNGV. The CDR3 spans 14 residues. The CDR3 is CACRTLGQGGDAFF. The CDR3 bases are TGTGCCTGCAGGACCCTAGGACAGGGCGGTGATGCTTTCTTT.

This chain links TRBV20-1 with TRBJ2-2, with D possibly being TRBD2 (7 bases). The CDR3 is 15 residues long. Trimming cost V 4 bases and J 4 bases, with 16 bases left between them. Germline V lookup: CDR1 DFQATT, CDR2 SNEGSKA (reference sequence). The CDR3 nucleotides read TGCAGTGCTAAGATGGGGGGGGCGGGCACCGGGGAGCTGTTTTTT. This gives the protein CSAKMGGAGTGELFF.

V gene TRBV11-2 combines with J gene TRBJ2-5; D is ambiguous. Germline CDR1 SGHAT, CDR2 FQNNGV. The CDR3 contains 12 residues. Trimming stripped 2 bases from V and 4 bases from J, with 5 bases between. CDR3 nucleotides: TGTGCCAGCAGCTTACCGACAGAGACCCAGTACTTC. Amino acids: CASSLPTETQYF.

Comment on this clonotype: This could be a read error, since a much larger clone is one nucleotide away. The chain has TRBV15 and TRBJ1-4; D unclear. The germline gives CDR1 LNHNV, CDR2 YYDKDF (reference sequence). CDR3 length equals 13 residues. CDR3 DNA: TGTGCCGCCAGCAGAGATCGAGGTGAAATACTGTTTTTT. Amino acid sequence: CAASRDRGEILFF.

With regard to this clonotype: Mismatch with germline at one junction end may stem from a read error. V usage is TRBV4-1 and J usage is TRBJ2-1; D uncertain. The CDR3 is 18 amino acids. CDR1 MGHRA and CDR2 YSYEKL come from the germline V gene. CDR3 nucleotides: TGCGCCAGCAGCCAAGAGTGGGTCCCCCATAGCTCCTACAATGAGCAGTTATTC. Translating it yields CASSQEWVPHSSYNEQLF.

In regard to this clonotype: No conserved phenylalanine or tryptophan is present at the end of the CDR3, so a read error is the likely explanation. V usage is TRBV6-1 and J usage is TRBJ1-6; tentative D call: TRBD1 (6 bases). The CDR3 runs 15 residues. V dropped 6 bases and J dropped 9 bases, with 18 bases sitting between them. Germline CDR1 MNHNS, CDR2 SASEGT. In nucleotides, the CDR3 is TGTGCCAGCAGGGAACAGGGTAATAGCGGTTCACCCCTCCACTCT. The encoded protein is CASREQGNSGSPLHS.

Concerning this clonotype: A read error may account for a junction end that differs from germline. The V and J genes are TRBV4-1 and TRBJ1-1; unclear D gene. The CDR3 runs 15 residues. Germline V CDR1 and CDR2: MGHRA, YSYEKL. CDR3 sequence reads: CTSRQDIPVYTEAFF. CDR3 nucleotide sequence: TGCACCAGCAGGCAAGATATCCCAGTGTACACTGAAGCTTTCTTT.

With respect to this clonotype: As the CDR3 is not closed by the conserved phenylalanine or tryptophan, this likely results from a read error. The chain carries TRBV6-1 and TRBJ1-1; no reliable D call. The germline CDR1 and CDR2 sequences are MNHNS and SASEGT. There are 14 residues in the CDR3. CDR3 sequence (DNA): TGTGCCAGTAGTGAATATCGTAAGAACACTGAAGCTTTCCTT. Translating it yields CASSEYRKNTEAFL.

As for this clonotype: Here the CDR3 omits its conserved ending phenylalanine or tryptophan, so a read error is the likely source. The chain joins TRBV18 to TRBJ2-1; D not resolved. Looked up from germline, CDR1 is KGHSH and CDR2 is LQKENI. CDR3 size: 15 residues. As DNA, the CDR3 is TGTGGCAGCTCACCACGGACCAAACCGGATAATGAGCAGTTCCTC. Translated: CGSSPRTKPDNEQFL.

In the case of this clonotype: Likely a read error: the CDR3 ends without its conserved phenylalanine or tryptophan. The genes are TRBV11-2 and TRBJ2-4, with TRBD2 identical over 13 bases. CDR1 is SGHAT, CDR2 FQNNGV, per germline. V gave up 9 bases and J gave up 5 bases; unmatched junction bases: 25. This CDR3 region has 21 residues. CDR3 in amino acids: CASSHAGTFTGTSGKQNIQYL. DNA of the CDR3: TGTGCCAGTAGCCATGCCGGGACATTTACCGGGACTAGCGGGAAACAAAACATTCAGTACTTA.

Note on this clonotype: At one boundary the junction diverges from the germline segment, which might be a read error. The chain uses TRBV14 and TRBJ2-2; no clear D. The CDR3 consists of 14 residues. CDR1 and CDR2 from the germline V gene are SGHDN and FVKESK. CDR3 in amino acids: CPSSPGRNTGELFF. The CDR3 nucleotides are TGTCCCAGCAGCCCAGGACGAAACACAGGGGAGCTGTTTTTT. Full variable domain (rest looked up from reference TRBV14 and TRBJ2-2): EAGVTQFPSHSVIEKGQTVTLRCDPISGHDNLYWYRRVMGKEIKFLLHFVKESKQDESGMPNNRFLAERTGGTYSTLKVQPAELEDSGVYFCPSSPGRNTGELFFGEGSRLTVL.

In the case of this clonotype: No conserved phenylalanine or tryptophan is present at the end of the CDR3, so a read error is the likely explanation. The V call is TRBV14, the J call TRBJ2-1, with 7 bases identical to TRBD1. The junction had 21 bases not matched to a gene; V was cut back by 1 base and J by 9 bases. Germline V CDR1 and CDR2: SGHDN, FVKESK. The CDR3 extends over 19 amino acids. The CDR3: CASSQGLSPRDSIGIEQFI. The CDR3 DNA follows: TGTGCCAGCAGCCAAGGCCTTTCACCCCGGGACAGTATAGGGATTGAGCAGTTCATC.

This clonotype was detected once. The CDR3 does not close with the conserved phenylalanine or tryptophan, likely indicating a read error. No DNA is shown, since the ends of the CDR3 on it are uncertain; the CDR3 is the one TCRdb lists. This chain links TRBV4-3 with TRBJ2-7; the table's D call, TRBD1, has no DNA check behind it. Per the germline V gene, CDR1 is LGHNA and CDR2 is YSLEER. The CDR3 spans 15 residues, counting both ends. The CDR3: CASSQDRWTGREQYI.

There are a few counts of this clonotype. V gene TRBV11-2 combines with J gene TRBJ2-5, with D possibly TRBD2 on 6 matching bases. Germline CDR1 reads SGHAT; CDR2 reads FQNNGV. The CDR3 runs 14 residues. DNA of the CDR3: TGTCCCAATAGCTCCCCGGGGAGCTGGGAGGCCCAGTACTTC. It yields the protein CPNSSPGSWEAQYF.

V is TRBV4-3 and J is TRBJ2-7, with D maybe TRBD2 (6 bases). V was shortened by 1 base and J by 3 bases, with 22 bases between the two germline ends. This CDR3 region has 18 residues. The germline V gene encodes CDR1 LGHNA and CDR2 YSLEER. The CDR3 reads CASSQVVTEGHFSYEQYF. The CDR3 coding sequence is TGCGCCAGCAGCCAAGTTGTGACGGAGGGTCACTTTAGCTACGAGCAGTACTTC.

With regard to this clonotype: This sequence may be a read error, since a much larger clone differs from it by one base. V gene TRBV29-1 combines with J gene TRBJ2-7; the D gene is possibly TRBD2 (5 bases). This CDR3 is 12 amino acids long. The germline CDR1 and CDR2 sequences are SQVTM and ANQGSEA. V was trimmed by 5 bases and J by 7 bases, leaving 15 bases between them. The CDR3 loop is CSVRDLGREQYF. Written as DNA, the CDR3 is TGCAGCGTTAGAGATCTAGGGAGAGAGCAGTACTTC.

Notes on this clonotype: Mismatch with germline at one junction end may stem from a read error. The gene calls are TRBV11-2 and TRBJ2-7, with D uncertain. This CDR3 comprises 15 residues. Germline values: CDR1 SGHAT, CDR2 FQNNGV. The CDR3 protein is CASSQYLGWGYEQYF. The CDR3 coding sequence is TGTGCCAGCAGCCAATATTTGGGATGGGGTTACGAACAGTACTTC.